This TCR beta chain is drawn from a study of shared clonotypes between healthy human individuals. Study-wide points: Richness estimates generally favored naive over memory subsets. Compared with clonotypes that all four donors shared, non-shared clonotypes had lower generation probabilities.

The genomic DNA of each subset was split evenly across several immunoSEQ plates. Sorted-subset replicate PCR reactions were performed with approximately 200 ng DNA, corresponding to roughly 27,000 T cell genomes. Using immunoSEQ multiplex PCR, the repertoire was profiled, and TCRdb retains in-frame clones only, with some absent. The table has hundreds of thousands of clones, roughly 95% seen once. Turning to this clone: The antigen is not known.

CD45RO-negative cells were positively selected for CCR7, leaving out terminally differentiated effector memory CD45RA+ cells. The length of the CDR3 is 16 residues. With 4 bases clipped from V and 1 base from J, the junction kept 9 bases outside the gene matches. The germline V gene has CDR1 SGHRS and CDR2 YFSETQ. The material sequenced was naive CD8+ T cells sorted from blood. The gene calls are TRBV5-1 and TRBJ2-7, with 9 bases aligning to TRBD1. This TCR derives from a young woman in good health. This CDR3 reads CASSLGQGRRSYEQYF. The CDR3, as DNA: TGCGCCAGCAGCCTAGGACAGGGGCGCAGATCCTACGAGCAGTACTTC.